These T cell receptor beta chains were read from a single sample in a study of PD-L1 blockade in urothelial cancer. The assay was immunoSEQ multiplex PCR, and TCRdb's table has in-frame clones only and misses some. In the table there are 32,000 or so clones, over 70% of which are singletons. This specimen was PBMCs, taken around atezolizumab (anti-PD-L1) treatment. Every receptor here comes from a man in his 60s with urothelial cancer. CDR3s include the opening cysteine and the closing phenylalanine or tryptophan. D genes are given only for firm matches. The listing skips clone size in some rows; elsewhere it reads once, few, many or a size class.

j_gene: TRBJ2-1
d_gene: TRBD2
abundance: -
v_gene: TRBV7-2
CDR3aa: CASSSRTSGRVNEQFF
CDR3nt: TGTGCCAGCAGCTCGCGGACTAGCGGGAGGGTAAATGAGCAGTTCTTC

j_gene: TRBJ1-5
d_gene: TRBD1
abundance: -
v_gene: TRBV9
CDR3aa: CASSVTGLDQPQHF
CDR3nt: TGTGCCAGCAGCGTGACAGGGCTTGATCAGCCCCAGCATTTT

j_gene: TRBJ2-1
d_gene: TRBD2
abundance: -
v_gene: TRBV5-4
CDR3aa: CASSLGGGLAVYNEQFF
CDR3nt: TGTGCCAGCAGCTTGGGGGGGGGACTAGCGGTTTACAATGAGCAGTTCTTC

j_gene: TRBJ2-1
d_gene: TRBD2
abundance: -
v_gene: TRBV7-8
CDR3aa: CASSRVVGGSSYNEQFF
CDR3nt: TGTGCCAGCAGCCGGGTTGTAGGCGGGAGCTCCTACAATGAGCAGTTCTTC

j_gene: TRBJ2-7
d_gene: TRBD2
abundance: -
v_gene: TRBV5-6
CDR3aa: CASTPGLAAYEQYF
CDR3nt: TGTGCCAGCACTCCGGGACTAGCGGCTTACGAGCAGTACTTC

j_gene: TRBJ1-3
d_gene: -
abundance: -
v_gene: TRBV29-1
CDR3aa: CSVEDGTQRNTIYF
CDR3nt: TGCAGCGTTGAAGACGGGACTCAGAGAAACACCATATATTTT

j_gene: TRBJ1-1
d_gene: -
abundance: -
v_gene: TRBV30
CDR3aa: CAWRQLYTEAFF
CDR3nt: TGTGCCTGGCGACAGCTCTACACTGAAGCTTTCTTT

j_gene: TRBJ2-3
d_gene: TRBD2
abundance: medium-sized
v_gene: TRBV19
CDR3aa: CASSAGADTQYF
CDR3nt: TGTGCCAGTTCCGCGGGGGCAGATACGCAGTATTTT

j_gene: TRBJ1-2
d_gene: TRBD1
abundance: once
v_gene: TRBV19
CDR3aa: CATRGRGDYGYTF
CDR3nt: TGTGCCACAAGGGGGCGCGGGGACTATGGCTACACCTTC

j_gene: TRBJ2-5
d_gene: TRBD2
abundance: -
v_gene: TRBV19
CDR3aa: CASSIVPGLAGPGETQYF
CDR3nt: TGTGCCAGTAGTATAGTTCCGGGACTAGCGGGTCCAGGGGAGACCCAGTACTTC

j_gene: TRBJ1-3
d_gene: -
abundance: -
v_gene: TRBV5-1
CDR3aa: CASTVDQGSGNTIYF
CDR3nt: TGCGCCAGCACCGTAGATCAGGGATCTGGAAACACCATATATTTT

j_gene: TRBJ1-1
d_gene: -
abundance: -
v_gene: TRBV5-6
CDR3aa: CASSSSGNTEAFF
CDR3nt: TGTGCCAGCAGTTCTAGTGGGAACACTGAAGCTTTCTTT

j_gene: TRBJ1-4
d_gene: -
abundance: -
v_gene: TRBV18
CDR3aa: CASSGTGHTNEKLFF
CDR3nt: TGTGCCAGCTCCGGTACGGGACACACTAATGAAAAACTGTTTTTT

j_gene: TRBJ1-1
d_gene: TRBD1
abundance: -
v_gene: TRBV6-5
CDR3aa: CASRRPTTGGLEAFF
CDR3nt: TGTGCCAGCAGAAGACCGACTACAGGGGGCCTTGAAGCTTTCTTT

j_gene: TRBJ2-5
d_gene: -
abundance: -
v_gene: TRBV5-4
CDR3aa: CASSLGVAIQETQYF
CDR3nt: TGTGCCAGCAGCCTCGGGGTAGCGATACAAGAGACCCAGTACTTC

j_gene: TRBJ2-7
d_gene: TRBD1
abundance: -
v_gene: TRBV6-5
CDR3aa: CASTLSGTGDYEQYF
CDR3nt: TGTGCCAGCACCCTATCCGGGACAGGGGACTACGAGCAGTACTTC

j_gene: TRBJ2-5
d_gene: TRBD2
abundance: -
v_gene: TRBV19
CDR3aa: CATRPSPGSGRETQYF
CDR3nt: TGTGCCACCAGACCTTCCCCGGGCAGCGGGAGAGAGACCCAGTACTTC

j_gene: TRBJ2-5
d_gene: -
abundance: -
v_gene: TRBV7-2
CDR3aa: CASSPQGGSGETQYF
CDR3nt: TGTGCCAGCAGCCCACAAGGGGGAAGCGGCGAGACCCAGTACTTC

j_gene: TRBJ1-4
d_gene: TRBD1
abundance: once
v_gene: TRBV5-6
CDR3aa: CASNPTGVREKLFF
CDR3nt: TGTGCCAGCAATCCGACAGGGGTTCGTGAAAAACTGTTTTTT

j_gene: TRBJ1-4
d_gene: -
abundance: -
v_gene: TRBV5-8
CDR3aa: CASTMRATNEKLFF
CDR3nt: TGTGCCAGCACCATGAGAGCAACTAATGAAAAACTGTTTTTT

j_gene: TRBJ2-5
d_gene: -
abundance: -
v_gene: TRBV29-1
CDR3aa: CSALPRETQYF
CDR3nt: TGCAGCGCACTACCACGAGAGACCCAGTACTTC

j_gene: TRBJ2-2
d_gene: -
abundance: -
v_gene: TRBV5-4
CDR3aa: CASNLAQGNTGELFF
CDR3nt: TGTGCCAGCAACCTAGCACAGGGGAACACCGGGGAGCTGTTTTTT

j_gene: TRBJ2-7
d_gene: -
abundance: -
v_gene: TRBV6-1
CDR3aa: CASSVDTHSYEQYF
CDR3nt: TGTGCCAGCAGTGTGGACACCCACTCCTACGAGCAGTACTTC

j_gene: TRBJ2-7
d_gene: TRBD1
abundance: -
v_gene: TRBV6-1
CDR3aa: CASNRGRYEQYF
CDR3nt: TGTGCCAGCAACAGGGGGCGCTACGAGCAGTACTTC

j_gene: TRBJ2-2
d_gene: TRBD2
abundance: once
v_gene: TRBV15
CDR3aa: CATEGGLGVTGELFF
CDR3nt: TGTGCCACCGAGGGGGGACTAGGAGTCACCGGGGAGCTGTTTTTT

j_gene: TRBJ1-5
d_gene: -
abundance: -
v_gene: TRBV6-5
CDR3aa: CASSYAGSDNQPQHF
CDR3nt: TGTGCCAGCAGTTACGCGGGGAGCGACAATCAGCCCCAGCATTTT

j_gene: TRBJ2-1
d_gene: -
abundance: -
v_gene: TRBV5-3
CDR3aa: CARRRGGPYNEQFF
CDR3nt: TGTGCCAGAAGAAGGGGGGGGCCCTACAATGAGCAGTTCTTC

j_gene: TRBJ1-6
d_gene: -
abundance: -
v_gene: TRBV7-9
CDR3aa: CASSLNSLPGSPLHF
CDR3nt: TGTGCCAGCAGCTTAAACTCGCTGCCGGGATCACCCCTCCACTTT

j_gene: TRBJ2-1
d_gene: -
abundance: -
v_gene: TRBV25-1
CDR3aa: CASTGFKPRSEQFF
CDR3nt: TGTGCCAGCACTGGTTTTAAGCCAAGAAGTGAGCAGTTCTTC

j_gene: TRBJ2-5
d_gene: TRBD2
abundance: -
v_gene: TRBV9
CDR3aa: CASSDPLWGRDTETQYF
CDR3nt: TGTGCCAGCAGCGACCCCCTTTGGGGGAGGGATACCGAGACCCAGTACTTC

j_gene: TRBJ1-3
d_gene: TRBD1
abundance: once
v_gene: TRBV10-3
CDR3aa: CAIRGGQVGGNTIYF
CDR3nt: TGTGCCATCAGGGGGGGACAGGTTGGAGGAAACACCATATATTTT

j_gene: TRBJ2-2
d_gene: -
abundance: -
v_gene: TRBV28
CDR3aa: CASSGMNTGELFF
CDR3nt: TGTGCCAGCAGCGGGATGAACACCGGGGAGCTGTTTTTT

j_gene: TRBJ2-7
d_gene: -
abundance: -
v_gene: TRBV28
CDR3aa: CASSFKYSYEQYF
CDR3nt: TGTGCCAGCAGTTTTAAATACTCCTACGAGCAGTACTTC

j_gene: TRBJ1-1
d_gene: TRBD1
abundance: -
v_gene: TRBV19
CDR3aa: CASSITGGTEAFF
CDR3nt: TGTGCCAGTAGTATAACAGGGGGAACTGAAGCTTTCTTT

j_gene: TRBJ2-7
d_gene: TRBD1
abundance: -
v_gene: TRBV14
CDR3aa: CASSQSPGQGTYEQYF
CDR3nt: TGTGCCAGCAGCCAAAGTCCGGGACAGGGGACCTACGAGCAGTACTTC

j_gene: TRBJ1-1
d_gene: TRBD1
abundance: few
v_gene: TRBV4-2
CDR3aa: CASSLGGPETEAFF
CDR3nt: TGTGCCAGCAGCCTAGGGGGCCCTGAAACTGAAGCTTTCTTT

j_gene: TRBJ2-1
d_gene: TRBD2
abundance: -
v_gene: TRBV10-3
CDR3aa: CAISESGGGYNEQFF
CDR3nt: TGTGCCATCAGTGAGTCGGGGGGGGGCTACAATGAGCAGTTCTTC

j_gene: TRBJ2-1
d_gene: -
abundance: -
v_gene: TRBV9
CDR3aa: CASSVEASAYNEQFF
CDR3nt: TGTGCCAGCAGCGTAGAAGCTAGCGCGTACAATGAGCAGTTCTTC

j_gene: TRBJ2-1
d_gene: -
abundance: -
v_gene: TRBV6-1
CDR3aa: CASNRDSEQFF
CDR3nt: TGTGCCAGCAACCGGGATAGCGAGCAGTTCTTC

j_gene: TRBJ1-3
d_gene: -
abundance: -
v_gene: TRBV7-9
CDR3aa: CASSRYPDGSSGNTIYF
CDR3nt: TGTGCCAGCAGCCGTTACCCGGACGGGAGCTCTGGAAACACCATATATTTT

j_gene: TRBJ2-3
d_gene: TRBD1
abundance: -
v_gene: TRBV5-8
CDR3aa: CASSLGQGEDTQYF
CDR3nt: TGTGCCAGCAGCTTGGGACAGGGGGAAGATACGCAGTATTTT

j_gene: TRBJ1-6
d_gene: TRBD1
abundance: few
v_gene: TRBV11-2
CDR3aa: CASSGGTGFNSPLHF
CDR3nt: TGTGCCAGCAGCGGTGGGACAGGCTTTAATTCACCCCTCCACTTT

j_gene: TRBJ1-2
d_gene: TRBD1
abundance: -
v_gene: TRBV7-2
CDR3aa: CASSLIGTGGWDYGYTF
CDR3nt: TGTGCCAGCAGCTTAATCGGGACAGGGGGATGGGACTATGGCTACACCTTC

j_gene: TRBJ1-1
d_gene: -
abundance: few
v_gene: TRBV6-4
CDR3aa: CASSEGANTEAFF
CDR3nt: TGTGCCAGCAGTGAGGGGGCGAACACTGAAGCTTTCTTT

j_gene: TRBJ2-3
d_gene: TRBD1
abundance: -
v_gene: TRBV15
CDR3aa: CATSREQGGTDTQYF
CDR3nt: TGTGCCACCAGCAGAGAGCAGGGGGGCACAGATACGCAGTATTTT

j_gene: TRBJ2-7
d_gene: TRBD2
abundance: -
v_gene: TRBV18
CDR3aa: CASSLLRTSGVSYEQYF
CDR3nt: TGTGCCAGCTCACTATTACGGACTAGCGGGGTCTCCTACGAGCAGTACTTC

j_gene: TRBJ2-1
d_gene: -
abundance: -
v_gene: TRBV4-3
CDR3aa: CASSQDLGGAVSYNEQFF
CDR3nt: TGCGCCAGCAGCCAAGATCTAGGCGGGGCAGTCTCCTACAATGAGCAGTTCTTC

j_gene: TRBJ2-1
d_gene: -
abundance: -
v_gene: TRBV7-3
CDR3aa: CASSPYPRFWGENNEQFF
CDR3nt: TGTGCCAGCAGCCCATACCCGAGGTTTTGGGGGGAGAACAATGAGCAGTTCTTC

j_gene: TRBJ1-3
d_gene: TRBD1
abundance: -
v_gene: TRBV18
CDR3aa: CASSPEPGTDSGNTIYF
CDR3nt: TGTGCCAGCTCACCAGAACCCGGGACAGACTCTGGAAACACCATATATTTT

j_gene: TRBJ2-1
d_gene: TRBD2
abundance: -
v_gene: TRBV5-1
CDR3aa: CASSFRGGDNEQFF
CDR3nt: TGCGCCAGCAGCTTCCGGGGGGGCGACAATGAGCAGTTCTTC

j_gene: TRBJ2-5
d_gene: TRBD2
abundance: -
v_gene: TRBV19
CDR3aa: CASSTRGSGIQETQYF
CDR3nt: TGTGCCAGTAGTACCCGGGGTAGCGGGATCCAAGAGACCCAGTACTTC

j_gene: TRBJ2-5
d_gene: TRBD2
abundance: -
v_gene: TRBV29-1
CDR3aa: CSVNQGGETQYF
CDR3nt: TGCAGCGTAAATCAGGGAGGGGAGACCCAGTACTTC

j_gene: TRBJ1-5
d_gene: TRBD1
abundance: -
v_gene: TRBV29-1
CDR3aa: CSVGTANSNQPQHF
CDR3nt: TGCAGCGTAGGGACAGCTAATAGCAATCAGCCCCAGCATTTT

j_gene: TRBJ2-7
d_gene: TRBD1
abundance: few
v_gene: TRBV19
CDR3aa: CASSIGTGVDEQYF
CDR3nt: TGTGCCAGTAGTATCGGGACAGGGGTCGACGAGCAGTACTTC

j_gene: TRBJ2-2
d_gene: TRBD2
abundance: -
v_gene: TRBV30
CDR3aa: CACSFSGSKPGELFF
CDR3nt: TGTGCCTGTTCATTTAGCGGGAGTAAACCCGGGGAGCTGTTTTTT

j_gene: TRBJ2-3
d_gene: TRBD2
abundance: once
v_gene: TRBV25-1
CDR3aa: CASSDTSGFTDTQYF
CDR3nt: TGTGCCAGCAGTGATACTAGCGGTTTCACAGATACGCAGTATTTT

j_gene: TRBJ1-2
d_gene: -
abundance: -
v_gene: TRBV28
CDR3aa: CASSPAGSEIIYGYTF
CDR3nt: TGTGCCAGCAGCCCCGCCGGGTCTGAGATTATCTATGGCTACACCTTC